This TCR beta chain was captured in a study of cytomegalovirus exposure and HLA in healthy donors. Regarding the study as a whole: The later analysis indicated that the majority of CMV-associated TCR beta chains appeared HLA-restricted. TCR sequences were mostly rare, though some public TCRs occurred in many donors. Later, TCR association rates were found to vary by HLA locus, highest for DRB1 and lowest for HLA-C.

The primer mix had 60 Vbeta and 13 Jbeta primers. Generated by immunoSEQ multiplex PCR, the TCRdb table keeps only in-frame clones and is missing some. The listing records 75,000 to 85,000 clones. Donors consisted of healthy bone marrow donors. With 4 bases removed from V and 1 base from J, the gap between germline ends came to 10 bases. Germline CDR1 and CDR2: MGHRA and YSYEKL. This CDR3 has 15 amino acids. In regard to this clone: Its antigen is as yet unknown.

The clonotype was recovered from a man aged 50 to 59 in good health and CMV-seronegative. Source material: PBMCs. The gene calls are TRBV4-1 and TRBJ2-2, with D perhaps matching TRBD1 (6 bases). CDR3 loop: CASSRRDKNTGELFF. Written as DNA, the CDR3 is TGCGCCAGCAGCCGACGGGACAAGAACACCGGGGAGCTGTTTTTT.